This T cell receptor beta chain was obtained from a study of CD8 T cells in ankylosing spondylitis. Findings and caveats of the study: There was a TCR beta motif, made of several highly homologous variants, that appeared characteristic of ankylosing spondylitis blood. CD8+ by phenotype, disease-linked clones were relatively rare in peripheral blood. Past studies reported some motif variants in reactive arthritis synovial fluid and blood. From matched ankylosing spondylitis synovial fluid, disease-linked clones were reportedly recovered at significantly enriched levels.

TCR beta libraries were made by quantitative 5'-RACE with molecular barcodes. One entry per CDR3 protein, called by TCRdb with MiXCR from the 5' RACE reads. The table shows approximately 400,000 distinct CDR3 sequences, with 15% to 20% occurring only once. The sample holds many counts of this clonotype. The antigen remains unidentified. The CDR3 extends over 11 amino acids. Looked up from germline, CDR1 is GTSNPN and CDR2 is SVGIG (reference sequence). With V trimmed by 3 bases and J by 6 bases, 2 bases remained unmatched. This TCR was recovered from a male donor with ankylosing spondylitis. V usage is TRBV30 and J usage is TRBJ2-7; 7 bases match TRBD2. The sequencing sample was made of blood, either unsorted or a sorted T cell fraction (not recorded which). Here the CDR3 DNA reads TGTGCCTGGAGCTGGGGGGGCGAGCAGTACTTC. Protein: CAWSWGGEQYF.